This T cell receptor beta chain was captured in a study of blood T cell repertoires in COVID-19. Study background: There were acute and convalescent COVID-19 samples, and they came from the United States, Italy and Spain. In each case, the material was cDNA or gDNA derived from T cells, B-cell-depleted T cells, or PBMCs.

The length of the CDR3 is 14 residues. V shed 1 base and J shed 8 bases, with 14 bases lying between them. Per the germline V gene, CDR1 is SGHTA and CDR2 is FQGNSA. As handled by the study authors: Amplification of reference gene primers provided the estimated nucleated cell counts. Generated by immunoSEQ multiplex PCR, the TCRdb table keeps only in-frame clones and is missing some. V, J and clone size derive from that table, while D and trimming were established from the DNA sequence. The sample records roughly 260,000 clones, roughly 90% being singletons. This receptor was taken from a woman aged 35 to 49 who had recovered from COVID-19. The genes are TRBV7-2 and TRBJ1-2, with a tentative D call TRBD1 (6 bases). The sequencing input was peripheral blood. The DNA for the CDR3 is TGTGCCAGCAGCTTAGTCCCACAGGGCGCAGGCTACACCTTC. Translating it yields CASSLVPQGAGYTF.